This is a list of T cell receptor beta chains from one sample in a study of T cell changes during pregnancy in multiple sclerosis. TCRdb keeps only in-frame clones here, not all; method: immunoSEQ multiplex PCR. This table has tens of thousands of clones, 90% appearing once. This specimen consisted of CD8+ T cells from peripheral blood mononuclear cells, obtained before pregnancy. The origin of the receptors is a female donor with multiple sclerosis, enrolled in a pregnancy study. Both conserved end residues are part of each CDR3. D genes are given only for firm matches. Size is omitted from some rows. Given values are once, few, many or a class for expanded clones.

NA,NA,TRBV2,TRBJ1-5,TGTGCCAGCAGTGGCGAGGGCTATCAGCCCCAGCATTTT,CASSGEGYQPQHF
NA,TRBD2,TRBV7-9,TRBJ2-3,TGTGCCACCCCGCTCACTCTAAGCGGGATAGGGCCAGATACGCAGTATTTT,CATPLTLSGIGPDTQYF
NA,TRBD2,TRBV27,TRBJ2-7,TGTGCCAGCAGTCCAAGGACTAGCGGGAACGTCTACGAGCAGTACTTC,CASSPRTSGNVYEQYF
NA,NA,TRBV4-2,TRBJ2-3,TGTGCCAGCAGCCAAGATACCGGGGGCACAGATACGCAGTATTTT,CASSQDTGGTDTQYF
NA,TRBD1,TRBV30,TRBJ2-5,TGTGCCTGGAGTCCTCAGGGGGCAGGAGAGACCCAGTACTTC,CAWSPQGAGETQYF
NA,NA,TRBV7-3,TRBJ1-1,TGTGCCAGCAGCCCAAGGACGGGAATGAACACTGAAGCTTTCTTT,CASSPRTGMNTEAFF
NA,NA,TRBV5-4,TRBJ2-1,TGTGCCAGCAGCTTGGAAAGTAGCTCCTACAATGAGCAGTTCTTC,CASSLESSSYNEQFF
once,NA,TRBV7-8,TRBJ2-1,TGTGCCAGCAGCTTAGGGCCCCCGGGTTTCAATGAGCAGTTCTTC,CASSLGPPGFNEQFF
NA,NA,TRBV4-2,TRBJ2-7,TGTGCCAGCAGCCAAGCGGCAGGGGCTTACTACGAGCAGTACTTC,CASSQAAGAYYEQYF
NA,NA,TRBV5-6,TRBJ1-1,TGTGCCAGCAGCTTGGATACTATGATGACCACTGAAGCTTTCTTT,CASSLDTMMTTEAFF
NA,TRBD1,TRBV5-1,TRBJ2-5,TGCGCCAGCAGCTTTGGCCAGGGGGCTCGAGAGACCCAGTACTTC,CASSFGQGARETQYF
NA,NA,TRBV5-1,TRBJ2-4,TGCGCCAGCAGCTTGGCCCGGGACATTCAGTACTTC,CASSLARDIQYF
NA,NA,TRBV4-1,TRBJ1-5,TGCGCCAGCAGCCAAGAATATAGCAATCAGCCCCAGCATTTT,CASSQEYSNQPQHF
NA,NA,TRBV7-2,TRBJ2-7,TGTGCCAGCAGCCCCGGCAGGGGAAATACGGGGGAGCAGTACTTC,CASSPGRGNTGEQYF
once,TRBD1,TRBV30,TRBJ1-2,TGTGCCTGGGCGGCAGGGGGGTCCTATGGCTACACCTTC,CAWAAGGSYGYTF
NA,TRBD2,TRBV9,TRBJ2-7,TGTGCCAGCAGCGTAGAAGGTAGCGGGACCAACTACGAGCAGTACTTC,CASSVEGSGTNYEQYF
NA,TRBD1,TRBV7-9,TRBJ1-1,TGTGCCAGCAGCCTGACAGGGGAGAACACTGAAGCTTTCTTT,CASSLTGENTEAFF
few,TRBD1,TRBV4-2,TRBJ1-6,TGTGCCAGCAGCCATGGGACAGGGGACAATTCACCCCTCCACTTT,CASSHGTGDNSPLHF
NA,TRBD1,TRBV5-6,TRBJ1-5,TGTGCCAGCAGCTCGGACAGGTTCAATCAGCCCCAGCATTTT,CASSSDRFNQPQHF
few,NA,TRBV5-4,TRBJ1-5,TGTGCCAGCAGCGTACAGGGAGGGCAGCCCCAGCATTTT,CASSVQGGQPQHF
NA,NA,TRBV9,TRBJ1-3,TGTGCCAGCAGTGAACAGGGACCTGGAAACACCATATATTTT,CASSEQGPGNTIYF
once,TRBD2,TRBV2,TRBJ2-1,TGTGCCAGCAGTGGACTAGCGGGAGGCCCCAGCTCCTACAATGAGCAGTTCTTC,CASSGLAGGPSSYNEQFF
NA,NA,TRBV27,TRBJ1-1,TGTGCCAGCAGTTTCTCCTCGGGGACTGAAGCTTTCTTT,CASSFSSGTEAFF
once,NA,TRBV5-4,TRBJ2-7,TGTGCCAGCAGCTCCGAGAGTTCCTACGAGCAGTACTTC,CASSSESSYEQYF
once,TRBD2,TRBV29-1,TRBJ2-2,TGCAGCGTTGCTGGGGGGGACACCGGGGAGCTGTTTTTT,CSVAGGDTGELFF
NA,NA,TRBV11-2,TRBJ2-1,TGTGCCAGCAGCCCCGAAGCACCCTACAATGAGCAGTTCTTC,CASSPEAPYNEQFF
NA,TRBD1,TRBV5-1,TRBJ1-3,TGCGCCAGCAGCTGGACAGGGTCTGGAAACACCATATATTTT,CASSWTGSGNTIYF
NA,TRBD1,TRBV4-1,TRBJ1-1,TGCGCCAGCAGCCACCAAGACAGGGAGTACACTGAAGCTTTCTTT,CASSHQDREYTEAFF
NA,NA,TRBV5-4,TRBJ1-1,TGTGCCAGCAGCTTGGAGGGAGAGGGATCTGAAGCTTTCTTT,CASSLEGEGSEAFF
NA,TRBD2,TRBV7-6,TRBJ2-3,TGTGCCAGCAGCTTAGATTTCCTAGCGGGAGAGGATACGCAGTATTTT,CASSLDFLAGEDTQYF
once,TRBD2,TRBV5-1,TRBJ2-1,TGCGCCAGCAGCTACGGACTAGCGGGGGGCCGAGGGCAGTTCTTC,CASSYGLAGGRGQFF
NA,NA,TRBV6-6,TRBJ1-5,TGTGCCAGCAGTTACTCGGCAGGAGGGAGTCAGCCCCAGCATTTT,CASSYSAGGSQPQHF
NA,TRBD2,TRBV19,TRBJ2-7,TGTGCCAGTAGTATTACTAGCGGGAGTTACGAGCAGTACTTC,CASSITSGSYEQYF
NA,NA,TRBV9,TRBJ2-5,TGTGCCAGCAGCCCCAGCGTACTCCAAGAGACCCAGTACTTC,CASSPSVLQETQYF
NA,NA,TRBV27,TRBJ1-2,TGTGCCAGCAGTCCTGGACAGCTCTATGGCTACACCTTC,CASSPGQLYGYTF
NA,NA,TRBV4-1,TRBJ1-1,TGCGCCAGCAGCCAAGATGGAGCGGGGAGGACTGAAGCTTTCTTT,CASSQDGAGRTEAFF
NA,TRBD2,TRBV2,TRBJ2-5,TGTGCCAGCAGTGACGGGACTAGCGGGGGTTCTCAAGAGACCCAGTACTTC,CASSDGTSGGSQETQYF
NA,TRBD1,TRBV19,TRBJ2-7,TGTGCCAGTAGTGTTTGGTCAGGTCGAAACAGGGGTAGGTCCTACGAGCAGTACTTC,CASSVWSGRNRGRSYEQYF
once,NA,TRBV10-2,TRBJ2-3,TGCGCCAGCAGTGAGTCGTTTCCGTTATCGGATACGCAGTATTTT,CASSESFPLSDTQYF
NA,TRBD2,TRBV27,TRBJ2-7,TGTGCCAGCAGCCTGACTAGCGGGGGTTACGAGCAGTACTTC,CASSLTSGGYEQYF
NA,TRBD1,TRBV5-1,TRBJ2-7,TGCGCCAGCAGCATCGACAGGGGAAATTCCTACGAGCAGTACTTC,CASSIDRGNSYEQYF